The 2 T cell receptor beta chains below come from one sample, sequenced in a study of T cell responses to AZD1222 COVID-19 vaccine. Assay: immunoSEQ multiplex PCR; the TCRdb copy retains only in-frame clones and omits some. The sample shows about 100,000 clones, roughly nine tenths of them seen only once. Sequences were derived from peripheral blood, sampled 28 days after the second AZD1222 dose. These receptor sequences come from an adult who received the AZD1222 COVID-19 vaccine.

The gene calls are TRBV27 and TRBJ2-7; D uncertain. The CDR3 has 13 amino acids. Germline lookup yields CDR1 MNHEY and CDR2 SMNVEV (reference sequence). Deletions cut 4 bases from V and 3 bases from J, with 10 bases between. As DNA, the CDR3 is TGTGCCAGCAGTTCCCTACCCCACTACGAGCAGTACTTC. As protein: CASSSLPHYEQYF.

This rearrangement joins TRBV27 to TRBJ1-2; D possibly corresponds to TRBD1 (6 bases). This CDR3 is built from 13 residues. CDR1 is MNHEY, CDR2 SMNVEV, per germline (reference sequence). V was pared by 0 bases and J by 8 bases, with 10 bases between. CDR3: CASSLSGGGGYTF. The CDR3 DNA follows: TGTGCCAGCAGTTTATCAGGGGGAGGGGGCTACACCTTC.